The 23 T cell receptor beta chains below come from one sample, sequenced in a study of control samples from healthy donors and cancer patients. Here immunoSEQ multiplex PCR was the method, and the copy in TCRdb shows in-frame clones only, minus some. The sample has about 100,000 clones; around four fifths are singletons. The specimen sequenced was blood. Receptor source: a man between 25 and 39 years old in good health.

The chain recombines TRBV2 with TRBJ2-3, with D uncertain. Looked up from germline, CDR1 is SNHLY and CDR2 is FYNNEI. V dropped 6 bases and J dropped 2 bases, with 12 bases sitting between them. The CDR3 runs to 14 residues. The CDR3 reads CASRLTYTTDTQYF. The CDR3, as DNA: TGTGCCAGCAGACTGACCTATACCACAGATACGCAGTATTTT.

This chain links TRBV5-5 with TRBJ1-1; tentatively, D is TRBD1 (5 bases). The germline gives CDR1 SGHKS, CDR2 YYEKEE (reference sequence). There are 15 residues in the CDR3. V gave up 2 bases and J gave up 4 bases, with 15 bases separating them. CDR3 coding DNA: TGTGCCAGCAGCTTACGGGACGTTTTAAGCACTGAAGCTTTCTTT. It yields the protein CASSLRDVLSTEAFF.

This rearrangement joins TRBV14 to TRBJ1-1; D is perhaps TRBD1 (5 bases). The CDR3 is 17 residues long. Germline V CDR1 and CDR2: SGHDN, FVKESK. Trimming pared 1 base from V and 3 bases from J, leaving 18 bases between. CDR3 coding DNA: TGTGCCAGCAGCCAAGTGGATTGGGGGAAGCCCTACACTGAAGCTTTCTTT. Encoded protein: CASSQVDWGKPYTEAFF.

V usage is TRBV6-6 and J usage is TRBJ2-7, with TRBD1 identical over 8 bases. The germline V gene encodes CDR1 MNHNY and CDR2 SVGAGI (reference sequence). The V segment lost 5 bases and the J segment 5 bases; nucleotides outside the gene matches: 11. The CDR3 runs 15 residues. CDR3 nucleotide sequence: TGTGCCAGCAGTGCTCCCGGGACAGGCCCCAACGAGCAGTACTTC. The encoded protein is CASSAPGTGPNEQYF.

The J gene is TRBJ2-1, the V gene TRBV2; D unresolved. The germline V gene encodes CDR1 SNHLY and CDR2 FYNNEI. CDR3 size: 16 residues. Trimming took off 7 bases at V and 0 bases at J, with 16 bases between the two ends. The CDR3 nucleotides are TGTGCCAGCATCGGCAGCCTTCTAAGCTCCTACAATGAGCAGTTCTTC. Protein product: CASIGSLLSSYNEQFF.

The V call is TRBV30, the J call TRBJ1-4, with D possibly TRBD1 on 5 matching bases. V lost 4 bases and J lost 7, with 13 bases in between. Germline CDR1 is GTSNPN and CDR2 is SVGIG (reference sequence). This CDR3 region has 13 residues. The CDR3 spells CAWMVAGSEKLFF. The CDR3 DNA reads as TGTGCCTGGATGGTGGCAGGGAGTGAAAAACTGTTTTTT.

The rearrangement links TRBV29-1 to TRBJ1-5; D unclear. Germline CDR1 and CDR2: SQVTM and ANQGSEA. V lost 3 bases and J 4 bases, leaving 10 bases between the germline ends. The CDR3 extends over 13 amino acids. CDR3 in DNA: TGCAGCGTTGATCCTATTGGTAATCAGCCCCAGCATTTT. Protein: CSVDPIGNQPQHF. The full variable domain, its missing parts supplied by reference TRBV29-1 and TRBJ1-5, is SAVISQKPSRDICQRGTSLTIQCQVDSQVTMMFWYRQQPGQSLTLIATANQGSEATYESGFVIDKFPISRPNLTFSTLTVSNMSPEDSSIYLCSVDPIGNQPQHFGDGTRLSIL.

The genes are TRBV25-1 and TRBJ1-6, with D possibly matching TRBD1 (5 bases). V gave up 1 base and J gave up 3 bases, with 7 bases separating them. The CDR3 has 15 amino acids. Germline V gene data show CDR1 as MGHDK and CDR2 as SYGVNS. CDR3: CASSEWGGYNSPLHF. In nucleotides, the CDR3 is TGTGCCAGCAGTGAATGGGGGGGCTATAATTCACCCCTCCACTTT.

The CDR3, as DNA: TGTGCCTGGAGTGAATTCACAGGGGCCACTGAAGCTTTCTTT. As protein: CAWSEFTGATEAFF. The chain recombines TRBV30 with TRBJ1-1; 7 positions match TRBD1. Germline-derived CDR1 and CDR2 are GTSNPN and SVGIG (reference sequence). The CDR3 totals 14 residues. The trim removed 1 base at V and 4 bases at J, leaving 6 bases unmatched.

In nucleotides, the CDR3 is TGTGCCAGCAGCCAACCGGGACAAGATAACTATGGCTACACCTTC. Translating it yields CASSQPGQDNYGYTF. This chain uses TRBV14 with TRBJ1-2; possibly TRBD1 for D (6 bases). Germline CDR1 is SGHDN and CDR2 is FVKESK. This CDR3 contains 15 residues. Trimming cost V 2 bases and J 1 base, with 11 bases left between them.

This chain links TRBV7-8 with TRBJ1-2, with 7 bases aligning to TRBD1. After removal of 1 base from V and 2 bases from J, the junction contained 4 bases not matched to a gene. CDR1 SGHVS and CDR2 FQNEAQ come from the germline V gene. The CDR3 runs to 15 residues. This CDR3 is CASSLVKTGNYGYTF. CDR3 in DNA: TGTGCCAGCAGCTTAGTCAAGACAGGGAACTATGGCTACACCTTC.

The chain carries TRBV7-2 and TRBJ1-3; D ambiguous. The CDR3 length is 14 residues. The ends were cut back, 5 bases at V and 1 base at J, with 9 bases in the middle. CDR1 is SGHTA and CDR2 is FQGNSA in the germline V gene. CDR3 amino acids: CASSQRVSGNTIYF. In DNA form, the CDR3 reads TGTGCCAGCAGCCAAAGGGTTTCTGGAAACACCATATATTTT.

V gene TRBV25-1 combines with J gene TRBJ1-1; a weak D match, TRBD1 (6 bases). Per germline, CDR1 MGHDK and CDR2 SYGVNS. CDR3 length: 16 residues. Trimming cost V 2 bases and J 5 bases, with 18 bases left between them. The CDR3: CASSERGQPLDTEAFF. The CDR3 nucleotides read TGTGCCAGCAGTGAAAGAGGACAGCCCTTAGATACTGAAGCTTTCTTT.

This clone has just one count. This chain joins TRBV2 and TRBJ1-4; no clear D gene. Germline V CDR1 and CDR2: SNHLY, FYNNEI. Trimming stripped 4 bases from V and 13 bases from J, with 7 bases between. The CDR3 sequence is 10 residues long. CDR3 nucleotide sequence: TGTGCCAGCAGTGGAGAGAGACTGTTTTTT. It translates to CASSGERLFF.

This clone appeared a few times. This chain links TRBV9 with TRBJ1-2, with D perhaps matching TRBD1 (6 bases). The CDR3 covers 14 residues. V lost 5 bases to trimming and J lost 8 bases, with 19 bases between them. Looked up from germline, CDR1 is SGDLS and CDR2 is YYNGEE. The CDR3 sequence: CASSPWPGDPGYTF. The CDR3 DNA is TGTGCCAGCAGTCCTTGGCCAGGGGATCCCGGCTACACCTTC.

The chain carries TRBV27 and TRBJ2-3; no clear D gene. The germline V gene encodes CDR1 MNHEY and CDR2 SMNVEV (reference sequence). V dropped 2 bases and J dropped 4 bases, with 16 bases sitting between them. CDR3 size: 16 residues. In nucleotides, the CDR3 is TGTGCCAGCAGTTTACAGATATTAGGAGCCCCAGATACGCAGTATTTT. Its protein is CASSLQILGAPDTQYF.

The J gene is TRBJ1-5, the V gene TRBV21-1. TRBV21-1 is a known pseudogene. There are 15 residues in the CDR3. The CDR3 here is CASSKGGVGNQPQHF. The CDR3 DNA follows: TGTGCCAGCAGCAAAGGGGGGGTAGGCAATCAGCCCCAGCATTTT.

The CDR3 sequence: CASSYSTRGPTLYSNQPQHF. DNA of the CDR3: TGTGCCAGCAGTTACTCGACCAGGGGCCCGACCCTTTATAGCAATCAGCCCCAGCATTTT. The rearrangement links TRBV6-2 or TRBV6-3 to TRBJ1-5; perhaps TRBD1 as D (6 bases). V lost 0 bases and J 0 bases, leaving 21 bases between the germline ends. Per germline, CDR1 MNHEY and CDR2 SVGEGT. The CDR3 has 20 residues.

This clone rates as medium-sized. Other DNA sequences in this specimen translate into the identical CDR3. This chain joins TRBV6-5 and TRBJ1-1, with D maybe TRBD1 (5 bases). V was cut by 0 bases and J by 3 bases, with 11 bases left in between. The CDR3 is 15 amino acids. Germline V gene sequence: CDR1 MNHEY, CDR2 SVGAGI. The CDR3 loop reads CASSYSPGGDTEAFF. The CDR3 nucleotides read TGTGCCAGCAGTTACTCCCCCGGAGGGGACACTGAAGCTTTCTTT.

This clone was counted only a few times. The rearrangement uses TRBV16 and TRBJ1-5; possibly TRBD1 for D (6 bases). V gave up 2 bases and J gave up 10 bases, with 9 bases separating them. CDR1 is KGHSY, CDR2 FQNENV, per germline. The CDR3 has 12 residues. The CDR3 is CASSQAGTPQHF. CDR3 DNA sequence: TGTGCCAGCAGCCAAGCGGGGACACCCCAGCATTTT.

The rearrangement links TRBV3-1 (or the pseudogene TRBV3-2) to TRBJ2-3; D uncertain. The V end lost 0 bases, the J end lost 1 base, and 8 bases lay between the germline ends. CDR3 length: 15 residues. Germline V gene data show CDR1 as LGHDT and CDR2 as YNNKEL (reference sequence). The CDR3 region has the DNA TGTGCCAGCAGCCAAGATGCGGACCGCACAGATACGCAGTATTTT. It codes for CASSQDADRTDTQYF.

The V gene is TRBV9, the J gene TRBJ2-3, with 7 bases lining up with TRBD2. CDR3 length: 17 amino acids. The junction had 9 bases not matched to a gene; V was cut back by 0 bases and J by 2 bases. CDR1 and CDR2 (germline): SGDLS, YYNGEE. As DNA, the CDR3 is TGTGCCAGCAGCGTAGATCCACCGGGACTACTCACAGATACGCAGTATTTT. Its protein product is CASSVDPPGLLTDTQYF.

This clone was detected only a few times. The V and J genes are TRBV5-1 and TRBJ1-2; the match to TRBD1 covers 8 bases. Germline CDR1 is SGHRS and CDR2 is YFSETQ. V shed 9 bases and J 0 bases; nucleotides not matched to a gene: 10. This CDR3 is built from 15 residues. The CDR3 spells CATRTGTQANYGYTF. The CDR3 DNA is TGCGCCACCCGGACAGGGACGCAAGCTAACTATGGCTACACCTTC.